This T cell receptor (beta chain) was sequenced for a study of T cells in tuberculosis. Between the trimmed V and J ends, which lost 1 base and 4 bases, there was a span of 11 bases. Germline CDR1 MGHDK, CDR2 SYGVNS. The CDR3 covers 15 residues. This sample's time point: new active TB diagnosis, blood taken before or within 7 days of starting treatment. Sequenced by immunoSEQ multiplex PCR; TCRdb stores in-frame clones only, minus some. The data contain 30,000 to 40,000 clones, under 95% of them singletons. V gene TRBV25-1 combines with J gene TRBJ1-3, with unresolved D. Sequences were derived from PBMCs, sampled at tuberculosis diagnosis. The origin of this receptor is an adult with tuberculosis. The CDR3 protein is CASSESGIRGNTIYF. For the CDR3, the DNA is TGTGCCAGCAGTGAATCGGGTATTAGGGGAAACACCATATATTTT.